The 10 T cell receptor beta chains in this list originate from one sample, sequenced in a study of blood T cell repertoires in COVID-19. Using immunoSEQ multiplex PCR, the repertoire was profiled, and TCRdb retains in-frame clones only, with some absent. The sample shows a few hundred thousand clones, 80% to 85% of them seen only once. Sequencing used PBMCs or T cells enriched from blood (not recorded which). These receptors came from a man aged 50 to 60 who had recovered from COVID-19.

This rearrangement joins TRBV3-1 (or the pseudogene TRBV3-2) to TRBJ1-5, with 8 bases matching TRBD1. V shed 4 bases and J 4 bases; nucleotides not matched to a gene: 3. Germline CDR1 is LGHDT and CDR2 is YNNKEL (reference sequence). The length of the CDR3 is 14 residues. CDR3 region: CASSPGQGNQPQHF. Written as DNA, the CDR3 is TGTGCCAGCAGCCCTGGACAGGGAAATCAGCCCCAGCATTTT.

The chain employs TRBV4-1 and TRBJ1-2; D ambiguous. Germline assignment: CDR1 MGHRA and CDR2 YSYEKL. CDR3 size: 17 residues. Trimming removed 0 bases from V and 4 bases from J, with 18 bases in between. The CDR3, as DNA: TGCGCCAGCAGCCAAGATCTAACAGATCACCTTTTCTATGGCTACACCTTC. Its protein product is CASSQDLTDHLFYGYTF.

The CDR3 sequence is CASSLGAAYNEQFF. The CDR3 bases are TGTGCCAGCAGCTTAGGCGCCGCATACAATGAGCAGTTCTTC. The chain links TRBV7-2 to TRBJ2-1; unclear D gene. The V gene lost 1 base and the J gene lost 4 bases, with 8 bases spanning the gap. The germline V gene encodes CDR1 SGHTA and CDR2 FQGNSA. This CDR3 is built from 14 residues.

The genes are TRBV4-1 and TRBJ1-2; D gene uncertain. The V end was cut by 0 bases, the J end by 7 bases, with 9 bases between. CDR1 and CDR2 (germline): MGHRA, YSYEKL. The CDR3 runs to 13 residues. Here the CDR3 DNA reads TGCGCCAGCAGCCAAGAATCCGTTTCTGGCTACACCTTC. It is translated as CASSQESVSGYTF.

The rearrangement links TRBV6-5 to TRBJ2-5, with D possibly matching TRBD2 (5 bases). V was shortened by 2 bases and J by 7 bases, with 11 bases between the two germline ends. The CDR3 loop spans 13 amino acids. Germline V gives CDR1 MNHEY, CDR2 SVGAGI. CDR3 loop: CASSYRTRGTQYF. Written as DNA, the CDR3 is TGTGCCAGCAGTTACCGGACCCGGGGGACCCAGTACTTC.

CDR3 loop: CASSPWTPTDTQYF. CDR3 sequence (DNA): TGTGCCAGCAGCCCGTGGACACCTACAGATACGCAGTATTTT. The rearrangement joins TRBV7-8 to TRBJ2-3, with D possibly TRBD1 on 5 matching bases. Between the trimmed V and J ends, which lost 5 bases and 3 bases, there was a span of 12 bases. The germline gives CDR1 SGHVS, CDR2 FQNEAQ. The CDR3 spans 14 residues.

The chain employs TRBV3-1 (or the pseudogene TRBV3-2) and TRBJ1-2, with D unresolved. The ends were cut back, 4 bases at V and 7 bases at J, with 16 bases in the middle. The CDR3 length is 14 residues. Per germline, CDR1 LGHDT and CDR2 YNNKEL (reference sequence). The CDR3 DNA is TGTGCCAGCAGCCCGGGGAGGGCAGGCATTGGCTACACCTTC. This gives the protein CASSPGRAGIGYTF.

The V call is TRBV9, the J call TRBJ2-3, with a tentative D call TRBD2 (6 bases). Germline V gene lookup returns CDR1 SGDLS and CDR2 YYNGEE. The CDR3 length is 17 residues. V shed 0 bases and J shed 0 bases, with 14 bases lying between them. The CDR3 reads CASSVESGGVSTDTQYF. Written as DNA, the CDR3 is TGTGCCAGCAGCGTAGAAAGTGGCGGGGTTAGCACAGATACGCAGTATTTT.

This clone appeared once. The chain is built from TRBV11-1 and TRBJ1-2; TRBD1 aligns across 7 bases. Per the germline V gene, CDR1 is SGHAT and CDR2 is FQDESV (reference sequence). CDR3 length: 13 residues. V lost 5 bases and J lost 6; bases outside the gene matches: 6. Here the CDR3 reads CASSARQGDGYTF. DNA of the CDR3: TGTGCCAGCAGCGCCCGACAGGGCGATGGCTACACCTTC.

The CDR3 coding sequence is TGTGCCAGCAGCCAAGTGGGAACAGGAATCTATGGCTACACCTTC. It translates to CASSQVGTGIYGYTF. This chain uses TRBV3-1 (or the pseudogene TRBV3-2) with TRBJ1-2; D possibly corresponds to TRBD1 (5 bases). CDR1 is LGHDT and CDR2 is YNNKEL in the germline V gene (reference sequence). The CDR3 extends over 15 amino acids. V lost 1 base and J 4 bases, leaving 13 bases between the germline ends.